These 25 T cell receptor beta chains share one sample of origin, sequenced in a study of PD-1 and CTLA-4 blockade in melanoma. The protocol was immunoSEQ multiplex PCR, while the TCRdb copy is restricted to in-frame clones and leaves out a portion. The sample consists of about 30,000 clones, less than 90% of them appearing once. This specimen was CD8+ T cells from peripheral blood, taken from a patient given anti-PD-1 treatment. These receptors were collected from a human donor with melanoma.

This clone was counted between two and nine times. The chain joins TRBV28 to TRBJ1-5, with D uncertain. Germline values: CDR1 MDHEN, CDR2 SYDVKM. V was clipped by 3 bases and J by 3 bases, with 15 bases between them. This CDR3 comprises 16 residues. As DNA, the CDR3 is TGTGCCAGCAGTTTGGGTCCACAATCCTCCAATCAGCCCCAGCATTTT. Translating gives CASSLGPQSSNQPQHF.

The DNA of the CDR3 is TGTGCCAGCTTTTGGCGGGACGTTGGTCGAGAGACCCAGTACTTC. Protein: CASFWRDVGRETQYF. V is TRBV7-2 and J is TRBJ2-5; possible D gene TRBD2, 6 bases. Trimming cost V 8 bases and J 4 bases, with 20 bases left between them. Per germline, CDR1 SGHTA and CDR2 FQGNSA. There are 15 residues in the CDR3.

This clone was seen just once. The V and J genes are TRBV5-1 and TRBJ2-1; 7 positions agree with TRBD2. The CDR3 is 16 residues long. Germline-derived CDR1 and CDR2 are SGHRS and YFSETQ. After removal of 4 bases from V and 5 bases from J, the junction contained 12 bases not matched to a gene. The CDR3 nucleotides read TGCGCCAGCAGCCTTCTTCGTGGGGGGGTGGACAATGAGCAGTTCTTC. Its translation is CASSLLRGGVDNEQFF.

The rearrangement links TRBV9 to TRBJ1-3, with D possibly being TRBD1 (5 bases). V lost 6 bases and J 0 bases, leaving 7 bases between the germline ends. CDR1 is SGDLS, CDR2 YYNGEE, per germline. This CDR3 is built from 13 residues. The CDR3 sequence is CASTGPSGNTIYF. CDR3 DNA sequence: TGTGCCAGCACGGGGCCCTCTGGAAACACCATATATTTT.

V is TRBV3-1 (or the pseudogene TRBV3-2) and J is TRBJ1-1; D perhaps matches TRBD1 (6 bases). Per the germline V gene, CDR1 is LGHDT and CDR2 is YNNKEL (reference sequence). The V end was cut by 6 bases, the J end by 1 base, with 12 bases between. The CDR3 is 14 residues long. CDR3 residues: CASRAGQSNTEAFF. CDR3 DNA: TGTGCCAGCAGGGCTGGACAGTCGAACACTGAAGCTTTCTTT.

The CDR3 loop reads CASSLTWPETNYGYTF. CDR3 DNA sequence: TGTGCCAGCAGTTTAACTTGGCCCGAAACTAACTATGGCTACACCTTC. The rearrangement uses TRBV27 and TRBJ1-2; D is unclear. V was clipped by 2 bases and J by 0 bases, with 13 bases between them. The V gene's germline CDR1 is MNHEY and CDR2 SMNVEV (reference sequence). This CDR3 has 16 amino acids.

This chain's CDR3 is CASSPPDRAVETQYF. As DNA, the CDR3 is TGTGCCAGCAGCCCCCCGGACAGGGCCGTGGAGACCCAGTACTTC. The V and J genes are TRBV3-1 (or the pseudogene TRBV3-2) and TRBJ2-5; 8 positions agree with TRBD1. V lost 4 bases and J lost 5; bases outside the gene matches: 9. This CDR3 is built from 15 residues. The germline gives CDR1 LGHDT, CDR2 YNNKEL (reference sequence).

This sequence joins TRBV4-1 and TRBJ2-7, with 11 bases aligning to TRBD2. The trim removed 3 bases at V and 3 bases at J, leaving 4 bases unmatched. CDR1 is MGHRA, CDR2 YSYEKL, per germline. The CDR3 consists of 15 residues. The CDR3 spells CASSQATSGVYEQYF. CDR3 sequence (DNA): TGCGCCAGCAGCCAGGCGACTAGCGGGGTCTACGAGCAGTACTTC.

The rearrangement uses TRBV3-1 (or the pseudogene TRBV3-2) and TRBJ2-3; TRBD2 matches at 7 bases. Trimming cost V 1 base and J 0 bases; bases outside gene matches: 7. CDR1 is LGHDT and CDR2 is YNNKEL in the germline V gene (reference sequence). The CDR3 loop spans 17 amino acids. CDR3 bases: TGTGCCAGCAGCCAAGCGGCTAGCGGCACTAGCACAGATACGCAGTATTTT. Amino acids: CASSQAASGTSTDTQYF.

V gene TRBV6-5 combines with J gene TRBJ2-7; 7 nucleotides line up with TRBD1. V trimming: 4 bases; J trimming: 3 bases; junction bases outside the gene matches: 6. This CDR3 is built from 14 residues. Germline CDR1 reads MNHEY; CDR2 reads SVGAGI. CDR3 DNA: TGTGCCAGCAGTTCTCCGGGACAGTTCTACGAGCAGTACTTC. Translated: CASSSPGQFYEQYF.

This chain uses TRBV14 with TRBJ2-7; 11 nucleotides agree with TRBD1. The CDR3 extends over 17 amino acids. Germline V lookup: CDR1 SGHDN, CDR2 FVKESK. V trimming: 4 bases; J trimming: 2 bases; junction bases outside the gene matches: 10. The CDR3 sequence is CASSLGRWDRGAYEQYF. The CDR3 DNA follows: TGTGCCAGCAGCCTCGGAAGGTGGGACAGGGGGGCCTACGAGCAGTACTTC.

The gene calls are TRBV28 and TRBJ1-6; D might be TRBD1 (5 bases). V was trimmed by 5 bases and J by 1 base, leaving 18 bases between them. CDR1 is MDHEN, CDR2 SYDVKM, per germline. The CDR3 runs 18 residues. CDR3 in DNA: TGTGCCAGCAGTCCCTCGGGGGGACTCTCTTCCTATAATTCACCCCTCCACTTT. It translates to CASSPSGGLSSYNSPLHF.

The chain recombines TRBV30 with TRBJ2-2; no clear D gene. The V gene lost 0 bases and the J gene lost 8 bases, with 4 bases spanning the gap. There are 11 residues in the CDR3. CDR1 GTSNPN and CDR2 SVGIG come from the germline V gene (reference sequence). CDR3 protein: CAWSVGGELFF. The CDR3 coding sequence is TGTGCCTGGAGTGTGGGGGGGGAGCTGTTTTTT.

Comment on this clone: Germline and junction disagree at one end, which may indicate a read error. Other DNA sequences in the sample encode the same CDR3. The CDR3 region is CASSYGQGSSEQYF. The CDR3 DNA sequence: TGTGCCAGCAGTTACGGACAGGGATCCTCCGAGCAGTACTTC. V and J are TRBV6-5 and TRBJ2-7; 8 positions match TRBD1. CDR1 MNHEY and CDR2 SVGAGI come from the germline V gene. This CDR3 spans 14 amino acids.

J is TRBJ2-4 and V is TRBV6-5; possibly TRBD1 for D (5 bases). The ends were cut back, 6 bases at V and 8 bases at J, with 11 bases in the middle. The CDR3 is made up of 12 amino acids. Germline lookup yields CDR1 MNHEY and CDR2 SVGAGI. This CDR3 is CASRSGWDIQYF. CDR3 DNA sequence: TGTGCCAGCAGGTCAGGGTGGGACATTCAGTACTTC.

V and J are TRBV15 and TRBJ2-2; D might be TRBD1 (5 bases). Trimming took 5 bases from V and 5 from J, leaving 12 bases between them. There are 14 residues in the CDR3. Per germline, CDR1 LNHNV and CDR2 YYDKDF (reference sequence). CDR3 coding DNA: TGTGCCACCAGCCTTGGGGCAGAAACCGGGGAGCTGTTTTTT. This encodes CATSLGAETGELFF.

This clone was observed a few times. This chain connects TRBV7-8 to TRBJ1-1, with a weak D call TRBD1 (5 bases). CDR1 and CDR2 (germline): SGHVS, FQNEAQ. The V and J ends lost 5 bases and 10 bases respectively, with 20 bases between them. CDR3 size: 14 residues. CDR3 DNA: TGTGCCAGCAGCCCCCTAGCGGGGGAGAGTGGAGCTTTCTTT. As protein: CASSPLAGESGAFF.

About this clone itself: Different DNA sequences within this sample yield the same CDR3. This rearrangement joins TRBV29-1 to TRBJ2-2; 10 bases match TRBD1. V shed 6 bases and J 5 bases; nucleotides not matched to a gene: 3. CDR1 and CDR2 from the germline V gene are SQVTM and ANQGSEA. This CDR3 is 13 amino acids long. The CDR3, as DNA: TGCAGCGTCGACAGGGGGCGGACCGGGGAGCTGTTTTTT. It codes for CSVDRGRTGELFF.

This chain links TRBV7-8 with TRBJ1-5; 7 bases are a match to TRBD1. The CDR3 covers 15 residues. Germline V lookup: CDR1 SGHVS, CDR2 FQNEAQ. V was clipped by 1 base and J by 4 bases; unmatched bases: 4. The CDR3 DNA reads as TGTGCCAGCAGCTTAGAGACAGGGTTTAATCAGCCCCAGCATTTT. Translation: CASSLETGFNQPQHF.

V is TRBV6-2 or TRBV6-3 and J is TRBJ1-1, with 7 bases aligning to TRBD1. The CDR3 spans 14 residues. CDR1 and CDR2 (germline): MNHEY, SVGEGT. After removal of 4 bases from V and 1 base from J, the junction contained 3 bases not matched to a gene. The chain's CDR3 is CASSLGGANTEAFF. The CDR3 DNA is TGTGCCAGCAGTTTAGGGGGCGCGAACACTGAAGCTTTCTTT.

This clone was seen only once. The V call is TRBV7-9, the J call TRBJ1-1; maybe TRBD1 (6 bases). V was cut by 5 bases and J by 5 bases, with 12 bases left in between. This CDR3 comprises 13 residues. Germline CDR1 and CDR2: SEHNR and FQNEAQ (reference sequence). This CDR3 reads CASSPGRGTEAFF. CDR3 nucleotide sequence: TGTGCCAGCAGCCCCGGAAGGGGGACTGAAGCTTTCTTT. The variable domain in full, with the rest retrieved from reference TRBV7-9 and TRBJ1-1, is DTGVSQNPRHKITKRGQNVTFRCDPISEHNRLYWYRQTLGQGPEFLTYFQNEAQLEKSRLLSDRFSAERPKGSFSTLEIQRTEQGDSAMYLCASSPGRGTEAFFGQGTRLTVV.

The chain links TRBV27 to TRBJ1-5; no reliable D call. V was trimmed by 8 bases and J by 0 bases, leaving 8 bases between them. This CDR3 spans 13 amino acids. Germline V CDR1 and CDR2: MNHEY, SMNVEV (reference sequence). This CDR3 reads CASGLYSNQPQHF. The CDR3 region has the DNA TGTGCCAGCGGACTCTATAGCAATCAGCCCCAGCATTTT.

The chain joins TRBV28 to TRBJ2-7; 7 positions agree with TRBD1. The CDR3 is 16 amino acids. The germline gives CDR1 MDHEN, CDR2 SYDVKM. V lost 3 bases, J lost 4 bases, and 12 bases stayed unmatched. The CDR3 sequence: CASSFTGDVGIYEQYF. In nucleotides, the CDR3 is TGTGCCAGCAGTTTTACAGGGGATGTGGGAATTTACGAGCAGTACTTC.

This clone was found once. This chain connects TRBV29-1 to TRBJ1-2; 7 bases match TRBD1. The J segment lost 3 bases and the V segment lost 7 bases, leaving 8 bases of the junction unmatched. This CDR3 comprises 13 residues. From germline, CDR1 is SQVTM and CDR2 ANQGSEA. CDR3: CSARGGNDYGYTF. The DNA for the CDR3 is TGCAGCGCCAGGGGGGGTAACGACTATGGCTACACCTTC.

The chain combines TRBV30 with TRBJ2-2; tentative D call: TRBD2 (6 bases). V lost 7 bases and J lost 8, with 23 bases in between. There are 15 residues in the CDR3. Per germline, CDR1 GTSNPN and CDR2 SVGIG (reference sequence). The CDR3 DNA is TGTGCCTTGCAAGCGGCGGCCCCGCGGGGAGGGGAGCTGTTTTTT. Its translation: CALQAAAPRGGELFF.